This T cell receptor (beta chain) was identified during a study of cytomegalovirus exposure and HLA in healthy donors (dated by TCRdb to about 2017). For the study in its entirety: A later analysis indicated that the roughly 130 validation repertoires were generated on the platform also employed for the 670 or so repertoires of the first cohort. The study was designed to test whether signatures of past pathogen exposure could be identified by cataloging public T cell receptors. Along with the roughly 670-subject first cohort, a separate validation cohort of about 110 different subjects was used. The study combined high-throughput TCR immunosequencing, statistical association of individual TCRs with disease status, and machine learning to predict cytomegalovirus infection status. Paper-wide results and their limitations: The validation cohort had no HLA typing available for a later analysis, so co-occurrence within that cohort was assessed over all 120 or so repertoires. Across donors, most TCR sequences were observed very rarely, whereas some public TCRs were present in many individuals. The study gave a list of 150 to 200 TCR beta chains associated with cytomegalovirus. The authors suggested that the approach could potentially be extended to other disease states and immunological phenotypes. The classifier was reported to diagnose cytomegalovirus status with high specificity and sensitivity in both the original and validation cohorts. In a later analysis, TCRs clustered in the first cohort were found to also tend to co-occur in the 120 validation repertoires, with around 94% of cluster scores above 0. In vitro tests confirmed that a few of the cytomegalovirus-associated TCR beta chains recognize cytomegalovirus antigens.

A remark on this clone: It lacks a known antigen. Qualities for individual bases were not recorded, and no much larger clone is one base off.

The donors belonged to the validation cohort of over a hundred subjects, which was separate from the roughly 680-subject first cohort. Library preparation employed the immunoSEQ multiplex PCR assay. Turning to the authors' computational methods: To diagnose cytomegalovirus status from the catalog of TCR beta chain sequences, a statistical classification framework was built. TCRdb retrieved this table from immuneACCESS and kept in-frame rearrangements only. Not all clones are present; in checked studies, unresolved V genes account for under half, and no reason is known for the remainder. D and trimming come from the DNA, and the V and J calls and clone size come from that table. The sample table records 170,000 or so clones; around 82% of these occur just once. The ten most abundant clones make up about 3% of the sample. This clonotype was sampled from a woman between 18 and 30 years old in good health and CMV-seropositive. Sequenced material: PBMCs.

The DNA sequence is as follows: TGTGCCAGCAGCGTCGCCGGGGAGCTGTTTTTT. This sequence encodes CASSVAGELFF. The sequence joins TRBV9 to TRBJ2-2, with the D gene too uncertain to name. Via the germline V gene, CDR1 is SGDLS and CDR2 YYNGEE. V is pared back by 2 bases and J by 6 bases, with 2 bases lying between the germline termini. The CDR3 numbers 11 residues from cysteine through phenylalanine. Left in the record is the CDR3 DNA by itself, 33 bases read in frame from the first base. Reference TRBV9 and TRBJ2-2 genes cover what lies past the CDR3, so the full variable domain is DSGVTQTPKHLITATGQRVTLRCSPRSGDLSVYWYQQSLDQGLQFLIQYYNGEERAKGNILERFSAQQFPDLHSELNLSSLELGDSALYFCASSVAGELFFGEGSRLTVL.